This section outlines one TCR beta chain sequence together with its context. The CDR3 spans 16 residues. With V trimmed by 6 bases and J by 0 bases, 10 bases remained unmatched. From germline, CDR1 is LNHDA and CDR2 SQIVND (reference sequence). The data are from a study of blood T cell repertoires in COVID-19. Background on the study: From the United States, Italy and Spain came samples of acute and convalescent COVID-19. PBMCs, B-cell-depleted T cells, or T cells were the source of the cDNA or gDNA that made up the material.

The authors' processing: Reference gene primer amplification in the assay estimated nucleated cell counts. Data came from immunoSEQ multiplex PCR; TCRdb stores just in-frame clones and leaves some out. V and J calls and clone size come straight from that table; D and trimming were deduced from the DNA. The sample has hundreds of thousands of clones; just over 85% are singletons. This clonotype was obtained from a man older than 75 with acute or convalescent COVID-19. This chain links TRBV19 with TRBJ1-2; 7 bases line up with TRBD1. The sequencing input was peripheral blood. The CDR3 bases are TGTGCCAGTAGCATCCCCGGGGACAGACCTAACTATGGCTACACCTTC. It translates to CASSIPGDRPNYGYTF.